This T cell receptor (beta chain) was sequenced in a study of OX40 agonist ivuxolimab in advanced cancers. In the study overall: Partial responses, seen in three patients, involved one hepatocellular carcinoma and two cutaneous melanomas. Study outcomes and limitations: CD4+ T cells averaged fewer expanded clones than CD8+ T cells. CD4+ and CD8+ blood T cells expanded clonally by week 6 at 0.1 to 3.0 mg/kg.

On cycle 4 day 1 and cycle 7 day 1, as well as at baseline, blood was sampled. Method: immunoSEQ multiplex PCR; TCRdb's copy keeps in-frame clones and lacks some. The sample shows approximately 82,000 clones, roughly 88% of them seen only once. V shed 0 bases and J shed 4 bases, with 13 bases lying between them. Germline CDR1 reads SGHNT; CDR2 reads YYREEE (reference sequence). The CDR3 length is 15 residues. This clone was seen a single time. Its target is not known. The origin of this receptor is an adult with an advanced solid tumor such as melanoma, head and neck, liver or kidney cancer. V gene TRBV5-4 combines with J gene TRBJ1-2; D is unclear. The starting material was CD4+ or CD8+ T cells sorted from blood, obtained in a trial of the OX40 agonist ivuxolimab. CDR3 region: CASSLADSPFYGYTF. The DNA of the CDR3 is TGTGCCAGCAGCTTGGCAGATTCGCCTTTCTATGGCTACACCTTC.